Sequencing of this T cell receptor beta chain was carried out in a study of vaccination and CD4 T cells after COVID-19 (dated 2022 in TCRdb). Some background on the complete study: The convalescent cohort comprised six males and four females, including two Hispanic individuals, seven Caucasians, two Asians and one multiracial person. Two doses of either the Pfizer-BioNTech BNT162b2 vaccine (n=8) or the Moderna mRNA-1273 vaccine (n=2) were administered to participants. Post-COVID blood samples from convalescent patients were collected a median of roughly 100 days after diagnosis, with a range of 35 to 161 days. The time from the second vaccine dose to post-vaccine blood sampling had a median of roughly 77 days and ranged from about 12 to 250 days. The cultures were stimulated with overlapping spike peptide pools from SARS-CoV-2 and from the common cold coronaviruses HCoV-NL63, HCoV-OC43 and HCoV-229E. Control cultures received a CEFX viral epitope pool as the positive control, an HIV-1 Nef peptide pool as the negative control, or no peptide. In approximately ten COVID-19 convalescent patients and several infection-naive healthy vaccine recipients, the spike-specific CD4+ TCR repertoire before mRNA vaccination was compared with the repertoire after mRNA vaccination.

In the case of this clonotype: The specificity of this receptor is unknown. No much larger clone exists at a distance of one base, and base qualities are not known.

What the research found in general, with its limitations: The study included relatively few convalescent patients and did not analyze early timepoints after natural infection. Nearly all vaccine-specific clones in convalescent patients (304 of 307) were mono-reactive for SARS-CoV-2 spike rather than cross-reactive with common cold coronaviruses. The median number of SARS-CoV-2-reactive clonotypes rose from around 22 after infection to some 40 after vaccination, but the change was not significant. In convalescent patients, a median around 86% of post-vaccine SARS-CoV-2-reactive clones were detected only after vaccination, suggesting vaccine-specific priming.

The protocol used for the library was PCR. TCR sequencing of DNA from cultured CD4+ T cells used the Oncomine TCR Beta short-read assay at the Johns Hopkins FTIC core. The QIAamp micro DNA kit was used to extract genomic DNA from the cultured CD4+ T cells. The Oncomine TCR Beta libraries from cultured CD4+ T cells were pooled using unique dual indexes and then sequenced on an Illumina iSeq 100. Per the source publication's procedure: Non-productive sequences were removed, and CDR3s not starting with C, not ending with F or W, or shorter than 7 amino acids were discarded. Antigen-specific clonotypes were identified with the MANAFEST web application by comparing peptide-stimulated wells with reference and other culture wells. To be called positive, a clone needed an FDR below 0.05, an odds ratio above 5, and a productive frequency above 0.1% in at least two of three replicate wells. A clonotype counted as cross-reactive if it showed significant expansion both in the SARS-CoV-2 spike wells and in at least one common cold coronavirus spike condition. Similarity between CDR3 sequences was evaluated in R version 3.6.1 using Levenshtein distances (stringdist) and unrooted phylogenetic trees (ape). TCRdb ran its own pipeline on the public reads, namely fastp trimming at Q25 and MiXCR clone calling, and kept in-frame beta chains. Merged by CDR3 protein, the rows form single entries marked with the most common genes and DNA. TCRdb, not the original authors, processed these V and J calls. The sample includes some 16,000 distinct CDR3 sequences, with around 80% observed a single time. The ten most abundant clones make up more than 9% of the sample.

The intended sense of this specimen's treatment or condition label: roughly 11-day PBMC culture with coronavirus spike peptide pools or control peptides (ViraFEST assay). The ViraFEST assay, used in the study, expanded antigen-specific T cells with peptide pools and then identified the expanded clonotypes through TCR sequencing. Negative nucleocapsid antibody tests before and after vaccination confirmed that the healthy vaccine recipients had no prior SARS-CoV-2 infection. Each well held roughly 2.2 million PBMCs cultured in IMDM containing about 5% human AB serum and about 10 IU/ml IL-2, with approximately 9.2 ug/ml peptide pools added. On days 3 and 7, half of the culture medium was replaced with fresh IL-2-containing medium. After roughly 9 days of culture, CD4+ T cells were isolated by negative selection with the EasySep CD4+ T cell isolation kit. Ficoll-Paque Plus gradient centrifugation was used to isolate PBMCs from whole blood, and the isolated PBMCs were then either used fresh or cryopreserved at -140C. Triplicate wells were generally used for each culture condition.

Reading from cysteine to phenylalanine, the CDR3 counts 14 amino acids. Only CDR3 DNA is held: 42 bases, read in frame from base 1. V and J are truncated by 3 bases and 1 base respectively, leaving an intervening sequence of 10 bases. Taken from the germline V gene, the CDR1 and CDR2 loops are WSHSY and SAAADI. Specimen: CD4+ T cells from blood, cultured in vitro, collected after SARS-CoV-2 vaccination. The TCR comes from a human donor who received a COVID-19 vaccine. Here the chain combines TRBV10-2 and TRBJ2-7; the D gene lacks a confident call. The DNA sequence is TGCGCCAGCAGTGATCGGCGGCGGTCCTACGAGCAGTACTTC. Its protein product is CASSDRRRSYEQYF.